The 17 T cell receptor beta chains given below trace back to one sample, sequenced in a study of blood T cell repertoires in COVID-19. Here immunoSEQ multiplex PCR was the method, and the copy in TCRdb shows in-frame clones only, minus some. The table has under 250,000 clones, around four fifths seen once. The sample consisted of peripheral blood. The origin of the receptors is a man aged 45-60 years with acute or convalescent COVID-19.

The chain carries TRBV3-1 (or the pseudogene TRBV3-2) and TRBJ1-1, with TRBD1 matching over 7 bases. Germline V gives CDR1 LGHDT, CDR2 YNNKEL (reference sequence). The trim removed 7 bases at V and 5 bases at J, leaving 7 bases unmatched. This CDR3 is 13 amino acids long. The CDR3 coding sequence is TGTGCCAGCACCACAGGGGTGGGGACTGAAGCTTTCTTT. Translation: CASTTGVGTEAFF.

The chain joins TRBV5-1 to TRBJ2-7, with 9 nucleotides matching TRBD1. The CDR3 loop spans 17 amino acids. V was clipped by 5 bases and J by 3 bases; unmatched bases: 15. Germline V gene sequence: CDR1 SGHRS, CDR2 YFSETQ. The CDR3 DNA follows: TGCGCCAGCAGTAATAACAAAGGACAGGGGACCTACTACGAGCAGTACTTC. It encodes CASSNNKGQGTYYEQYF.

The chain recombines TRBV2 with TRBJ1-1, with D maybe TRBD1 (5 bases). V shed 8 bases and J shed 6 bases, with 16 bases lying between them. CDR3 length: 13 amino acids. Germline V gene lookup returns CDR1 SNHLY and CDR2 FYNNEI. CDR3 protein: CASLGQSFAEAFF. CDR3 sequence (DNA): TGTGCCAGCCTGGGGCAAAGTTTCGCTGAAGCTTTCTTT.

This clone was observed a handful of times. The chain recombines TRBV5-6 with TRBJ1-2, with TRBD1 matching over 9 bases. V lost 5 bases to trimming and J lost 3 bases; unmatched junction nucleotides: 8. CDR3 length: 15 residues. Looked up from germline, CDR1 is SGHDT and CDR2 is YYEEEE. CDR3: CASSSTGTGYYGYTF. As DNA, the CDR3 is TGTGCCAGCAGTAGTACCGGGACAGGGTACTATGGCTACACCTTC. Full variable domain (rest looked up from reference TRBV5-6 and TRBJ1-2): DAGVTQSPTHLIKTRGQQVTLRCSPKSGHDTVSWYQQALGQGPQFIFQYYEEEERQRGNFPDRFSGHQFPNYSSELNVNALLLGDSALYLCASSSTGTGYYGYTFGSGTRLTVV.

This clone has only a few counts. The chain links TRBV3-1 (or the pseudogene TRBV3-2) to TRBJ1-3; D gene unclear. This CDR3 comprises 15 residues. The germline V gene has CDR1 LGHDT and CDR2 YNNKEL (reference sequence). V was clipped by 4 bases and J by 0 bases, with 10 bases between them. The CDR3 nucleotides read TGTGCCAGCAGCCCGTTCATAGCCTCTGGAAACACCATATATTTT. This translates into CASSPFIASGNTIYF.

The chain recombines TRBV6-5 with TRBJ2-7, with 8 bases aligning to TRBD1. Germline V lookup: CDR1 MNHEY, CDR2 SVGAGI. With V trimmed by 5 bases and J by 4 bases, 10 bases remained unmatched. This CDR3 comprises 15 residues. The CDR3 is CASSPTTGGIYEQYF. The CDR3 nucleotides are TGTGCCAGCAGTCCCACCACAGGGGGGATATACGAGCAGTACTTC.

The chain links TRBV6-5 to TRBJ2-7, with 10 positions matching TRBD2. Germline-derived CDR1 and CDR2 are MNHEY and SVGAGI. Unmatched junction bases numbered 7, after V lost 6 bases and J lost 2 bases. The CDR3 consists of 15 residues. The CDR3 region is CASSPGLAVPYEQYF. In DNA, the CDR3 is TGTGCCAGCAGCCCAGGACTAGCGGTACCCTACGAGCAGTACTTC.

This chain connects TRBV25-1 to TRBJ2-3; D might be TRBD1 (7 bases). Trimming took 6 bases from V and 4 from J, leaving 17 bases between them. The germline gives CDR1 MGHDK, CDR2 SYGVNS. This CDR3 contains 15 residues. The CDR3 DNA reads TGTGCCAGCAGCAGAAACAGGGGAGGCCCAGATACGCAGTATTTT. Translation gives CASSRNRGGPDTQYF.

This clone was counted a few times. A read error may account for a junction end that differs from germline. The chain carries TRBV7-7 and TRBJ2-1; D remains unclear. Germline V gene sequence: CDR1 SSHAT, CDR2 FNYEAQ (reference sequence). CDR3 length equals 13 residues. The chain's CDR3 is CASSLVPGNEQFF. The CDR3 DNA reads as TGTGCTAGCAGCTTAGTTCCGGGCAATGAGCAGTTCTTC.

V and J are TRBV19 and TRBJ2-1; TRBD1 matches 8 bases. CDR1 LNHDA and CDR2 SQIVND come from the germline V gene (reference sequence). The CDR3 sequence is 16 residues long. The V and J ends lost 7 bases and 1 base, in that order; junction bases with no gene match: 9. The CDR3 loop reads CASISQGGGSYNEQFF. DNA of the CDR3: TGTGCCAGTATATCACAGGGGGGTGGGTCCTACAATGAGCAGTTCTTC.

CDR3 sequence: CASSLQVAGYLGEQFF. CDR3 sequence (DNA): TGTGCCAGCAGTCTCCAGGTAGCGGGATATCTCGGTGAGCAGTTCTTC. The rearrangement uses TRBV6-6 and TRBJ2-1, with 8 bases identical to TRBD2. J gave up 9 bases and V 5 bases, and 15 bases lay outside the gene matches. Germline assignment: CDR1 MNHNY and CDR2 SVGAGI (reference sequence). The CDR3 extends over 16 amino acids.

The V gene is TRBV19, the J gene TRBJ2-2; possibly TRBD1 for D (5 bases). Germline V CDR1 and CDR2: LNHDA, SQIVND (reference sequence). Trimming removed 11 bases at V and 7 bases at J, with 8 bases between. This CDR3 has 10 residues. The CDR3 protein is CAAGYGELFF. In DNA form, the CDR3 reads TGTGCCGCAGGGTACGGGGAGCTGTTTTTT.

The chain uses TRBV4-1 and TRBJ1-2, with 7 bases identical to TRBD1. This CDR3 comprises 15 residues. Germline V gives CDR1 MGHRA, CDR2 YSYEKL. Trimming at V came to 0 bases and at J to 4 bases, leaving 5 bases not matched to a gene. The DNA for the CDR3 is TGCGCCAGCAGCCAAGATCAGGCAGGGGGCTATGGCTACACCTTC. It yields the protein CASSQDQAGGYGYTF.

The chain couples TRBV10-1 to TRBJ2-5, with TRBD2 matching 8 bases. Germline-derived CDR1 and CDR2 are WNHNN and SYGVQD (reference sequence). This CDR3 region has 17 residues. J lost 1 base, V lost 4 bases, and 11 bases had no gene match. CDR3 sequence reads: CASSGEAGDLAQETQYF. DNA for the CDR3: TGCGCCAGCAGTGGAGAAGCGGGAGACTTGGCCCAAGAGACCCAGTACTTC.

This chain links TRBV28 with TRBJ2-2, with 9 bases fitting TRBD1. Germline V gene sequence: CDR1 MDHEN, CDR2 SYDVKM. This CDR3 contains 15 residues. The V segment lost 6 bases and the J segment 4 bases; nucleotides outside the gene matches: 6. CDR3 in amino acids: CASRENRGRTGELFF. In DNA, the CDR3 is TGTGCCAGCAGGGAAAACAGGGGGCGCACCGGGGAGCTGTTTTTT.

In nucleotides, the CDR3 is TGTGCCAGCAGCGTAGCTACTGGGGGGGATGGCTACACCTTC. Its protein product is CASSVATGGDGYTF. V is TRBV9 and J is TRBJ1-2; a weak D match, TRBD1 (5 bases). Trimming took off 0 bases at V and 6 bases at J, with 12 bases between the two ends. The CDR3 consists of 14 residues. CDR1 is SGDLS, CDR2 YYNGEE, per germline. Full variable domain (rest looked up from reference TRBV9 and TRBJ1-2): DSGVTQTPKHLITATGQRVTLRCSPRSGDLSVYWYQQSLDQGLQFLIQYYNGEERAKGNILERFSAQQFPDLHSELNLSSLELGDSALYFCASSVATGGDGYTFGSGTRLTVV.

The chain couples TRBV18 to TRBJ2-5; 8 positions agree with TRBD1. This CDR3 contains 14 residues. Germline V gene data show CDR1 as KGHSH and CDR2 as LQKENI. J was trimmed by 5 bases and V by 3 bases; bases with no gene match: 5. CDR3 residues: CASSPQGAAETQYF. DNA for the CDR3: TGTGCCAGCTCACCCCAGGGGGCAGCGGAGACCCAGTACTTC.